The entry that follows covers one T cell receptor beta chain sequence. This clonotype was detected many times. Its antigen is currently not known. No clone much larger than this one lies a single base away; base qualities are absent. This sample was included in a study of T-cell reconstitution after alpha-beta-depleted transplantation in children (TCRdb year 2016). In the study overall: T-cell immune reconstitution after TCRalphabeta/CD19-depleted allogeneic hematopoietic cell transplantation in children was quantitatively tracked in the study by means of TCR repertoire profiling.

The library was produced with PCR. Sequenced using an Illumina HiSeq 2500. Molecular barcoding was employed in the preparation of TCR libraries, with unique molecular identifiers being used to normalize TCRbeta repertoire quantification. The public reads were reprocessed in TCRdb via fastp at Q25 and MiXCR, keeping in-frame beta chains. Rows with a matching CDR3 protein are joined into one entry that keeps the most common DNA and genes. The sample includes hundreds of thousands of distinct CDR3 sequences, with around 13% observed a single time. Roughly 5.4% of the sample is taken by the ten largest. For CDR1 and CDR2, the germline V gene (reference sequence) lists LGHDT and YNNKEL. The V end loses 0 bases and the J end loses 8 bases, and a stretch of 10 bases separates them. Measured from the cysteine to the phenylalanine, the CDR3 is 14 residues long. Just the 42-base CDR3 DNA is kept, in frame starting at base 1.

The starting material was PBMCs from the stem cell graft donor, obtained from the stem cell graft. The source is a human donor who donated a stem cell graft to a child with combined immunodeficiency. This chain is built from TRBV3-1 and TRBJ2-2, with no confidently assigned D gene. The CDR3 corresponds to CASSQDLGFGELFF. The DNA sequence is as follows: TGTGCCAGCAGCCAAGATTTAGGTTTTGGGGAGCTGTTTTTT.